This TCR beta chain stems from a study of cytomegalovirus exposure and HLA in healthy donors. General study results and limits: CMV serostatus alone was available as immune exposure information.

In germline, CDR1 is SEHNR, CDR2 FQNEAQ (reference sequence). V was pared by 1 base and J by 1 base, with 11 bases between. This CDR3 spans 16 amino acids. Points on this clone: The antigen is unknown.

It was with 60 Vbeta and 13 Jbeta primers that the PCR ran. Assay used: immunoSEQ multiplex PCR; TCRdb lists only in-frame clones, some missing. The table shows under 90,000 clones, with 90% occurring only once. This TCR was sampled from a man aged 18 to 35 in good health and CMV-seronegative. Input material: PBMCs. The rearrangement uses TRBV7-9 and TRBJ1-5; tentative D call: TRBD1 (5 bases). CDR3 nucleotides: TGTGCCAGCAGCTTAGGGTCAGGGATGAGCAATCAGCCCCAGCATTTT. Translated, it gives CASSLGSGMSNQPQHF.